This T cell receptor beta chain was found in a study of blood T cell repertoires in COVID-19. Study details: Acute-phase and convalescent COVID-19 samples originated in the United States, Italy and Spain. The cDNA or gDNA used as material had been derived from T cells, B-cell-depleted T cells, or PBMCs.

The germline V gene encodes CDR1 SGHRS and CDR2 YFSETQ. The CDR3 loop spans 15 amino acids. Trimming removed 0 bases from V and 9 bases from J; junction bases left unmatched: 8. This table comes from immunoSEQ multiplex PCR, and its TCRdb copy is limited to in-frame clones, with some not included. Of about 220,000 clones detected, 80% to 85% appear once; the ten largest clones hold over 4%. This clonotype was obtained from a woman aged 70-85 years with COVID-19, enrolled during active disease. The chain joins TRBV5-1 to TRBJ2-1, with 8 bases matching TRBD2. Specimen: peripheral blood. The CDR3 reads CASSLDGRAVGEQFF. The CDR3 DNA reads TGCGCCAGCAGCTTGGACGGGAGGGCCGTCGGTGAGCAGTTCTTC. The whole variable domain, filled in from reference TRBV5-1 and TRBJ2-1, reads KAGVTQTPRYLIKTRGQQVTLSCSPISGHRSVSWYQQTPGQGLQFLFEYFSETQRNKGNFPGRFSGRQFSNSRSEMNVSTLELGDSALYLCASSLDGRAVGEQFFGPGTRLTVL.